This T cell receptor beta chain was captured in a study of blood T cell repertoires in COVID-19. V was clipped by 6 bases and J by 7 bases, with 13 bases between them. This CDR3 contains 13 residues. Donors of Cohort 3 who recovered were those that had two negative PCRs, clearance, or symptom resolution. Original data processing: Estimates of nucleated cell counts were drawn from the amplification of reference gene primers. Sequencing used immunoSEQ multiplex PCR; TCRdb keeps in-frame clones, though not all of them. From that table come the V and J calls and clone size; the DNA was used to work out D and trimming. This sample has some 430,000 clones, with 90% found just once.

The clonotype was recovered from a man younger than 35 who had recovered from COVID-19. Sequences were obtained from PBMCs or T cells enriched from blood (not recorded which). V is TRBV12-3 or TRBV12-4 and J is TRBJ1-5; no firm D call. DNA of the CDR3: TGTGCCAGCAGCACACCGGGGTACCAGCCCCAGCATTTT. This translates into CASSTPGYQPQHF.